The 18 T cell receptor beta chains given below trace back to one sample, sequenced in a study of blood T cells in healthy people across ages. Alongside a J-beta primer mix, a sample-barcoded 5' primer served in a second PCR lasting about 7 to 12 cycles. TCRdb independently ran MiXCR on the 5' RACE reads; one entry per CDR3 protein. Here the sample spans about 1.4 million distinct CDR3 sequences, around 59% being singletons. Sequencing input: blood. These receptors were collected from a man aged 18 to 29 in good health.

The chain employs TRBV15 and TRBJ1-5, with TRBD1 identical over 8 bases. The V and J ends lost 0 bases and 4 bases, in that order; junction bases with no gene match: 2. CDR3 length: 15 residues. Per germline, CDR1 LNHNV and CDR2 YYDKDF (reference sequence). The CDR3 DNA reads TGTGCCACCAGCAGAGAGGGACAGGTGAATCAGCCCCAGCATTTT. Amino acid sequence: CATSREGQVNQPQHF.

The chain joins TRBV5-5 to TRBJ2-4; weak D call: TRBD1 (5 bases). The DNA matches TRBJ2-7 better at its end, which makes the J call doubtful. Germline loops: CDR1 SGHKS, CDR2 YYEKEE (reference sequence). This CDR3 spans 15 amino acids. The CDR3 region has the DNA TGTGCCAGCAGCTGGGGCCTCAGTTGGACCTACGAGCAGTACTTC. It codes for CASSWGLSWTYEQYF.

There are a few counts of this clonotype. The chain uses TRBV10-3 and TRBJ2-5; D is possibly TRBD1 (5 bases). CDR3 length: 15 residues. The germline gives CDR1 ENHRY, CDR2 SYGVKD. Trimming took off 4 bases at V and 1 base at J, with 13 bases between the two ends. In DNA, the CDR3 is TGTGCCATCAGTGTGAAAGTAGGGGCCCAAGAGACCCAGTACTTC. It translates to CAISVKVGAQETQYF.

The table lists this clonotype with a few counts. V usage is TRBV7-8 and J usage is TRBJ2-6; D gene uncertain. This CDR3 spans 16 amino acids. V lost 8 bases and J 0 bases, leaving 14 bases between the germline ends. CDR1 is SGHVS and CDR2 is FQNEAQ in the germline V gene. The DNA of the CDR3 is TGTGCCAGCGAATCGGGCGTTTTCTCTGGGGCCAACGTCCTGACTTTC. It encodes CASESGVFSGANVLTF.

The chain joins TRBV5-4 to TRBJ2-1; D may be TRBD1 (6 bases). This CDR3 has 16 residues. V was shortened by 6 bases and J by 2 bases, with 18 bases between the two germline ends. Germline V gene data show CDR1 as SGHNT and CDR2 as YYREEE (reference sequence). As DNA, the CDR3 is TGTGCCAGCACCCAAGAGTGGGGGCACCCCTACAATGAGCAGTTCTTC. Its protein product is CASTQEWGHPYNEQFF.

The J gene is TRBJ1-1, the V gene TRBV20-1; TRBD1 agrees at 11 bases. Per the germline V gene, CDR1 is DFQATT and CDR2 is SNEGSKA (reference sequence). This CDR3 spans 14 amino acids. After removal of 3 bases from V and 5 bases from J, the junction contained 5 bases not matched to a gene. The CDR3 DNA sequence: TGCAGTGCTAGCTCAGGACAGGGGGCAACTGAAGCTTTCTTT. Protein product: CSASSGQGATEAFF.

This clonotype was detected a few times. The rearrangement joins TRBV7-9 to TRBJ1-2, with D hard to call. The CDR3 is 13 residues long. Germline loops: CDR1 SEHNR, CDR2 FQNEAQ (reference sequence). V was shortened by 5 bases and J by 6 bases, with 13 bases between the two germline ends. CDR3: CASSPEVQNGYTF. The CDR3 nucleotides read TGTGCCAGCAGCCCCGAGGTTCAGAATGGCTACACCTTC.

The gene calls are TRBV27 and TRBJ1-6, with a tentative D call TRBD1 (5 bases). CDR1 and CDR2 from the germline V gene are MNHEY and SMNVEV (reference sequence). CDR3 size: 17 residues. V was cut by 6 bases and J by 0 bases, with 15 bases left in between. The CDR3 loop is CASSLFLQDSYNSPLHF. Written as DNA, the CDR3 is TGTGCCAGCAGCCTCTTTCTACAGGACTCCTATAATTCACCCCTCCACTTT.

The chain recombines TRBV29-1 with TRBJ1-2; perhaps TRBD1 as D (5 bases). V was clipped by 3 bases and J by 6 bases, with 14 bases between them. From germline, CDR1 is SQVTM and CDR2 ANQGSEA. There are 13 residues in the CDR3. CDR3 sequence reads: CSVDVRAGNGYTF. The CDR3, as DNA: TGCAGCGTTGATGTTAGGGCAGGGAATGGCTACACCTTC.

V usage is TRBV6-2 or TRBV6-3 and J usage is TRBJ2-4, with 8 bases lining up with TRBD1. The tail of the sequence fits TRBJ2-7 better, so the J call may be wrong. The CDR3 consists of 16 residues. The germline CDR1 and CDR2 sequences are MNHEY and SVGEGT. The CDR3 spells CASSPRTGPSSYEQYF. The CDR3 nucleotides are TGTGCCAGCAGCCCCCGGACAGGGCCTAGCTCCTACGAGCAGTACTTC.

The rearrangement uses TRBV10-1 and TRBJ2-1; TRBD2 matches 16 bases. Trimming took 3 bases from V and 5 from J; bases not matched to a gene: 7. The CDR3 loop spans 18 amino acids. Germline CDR1 and CDR2: WNHNN and SYGVQD (reference sequence). CDR3 protein: CASSDRGLAGGKDNEQFF. In DNA, the CDR3 is TGCGCCAGCAGTGACCGGGGACTAGCGGGGGGGAAAGACAATGAGCAGTTCTTC.

This chain uses TRBV29-1 with TRBJ2-1; 8 bases are shared with TRBD2. The CDR3 is made up of 15 amino acids. J was trimmed by 2 bases and V by 1 base; bases with no gene match: 4. The germline gives CDR1 SQVTM, CDR2 ANQGSEA. CDR3 loop: CSVEGMGLAYNEQFF. The CDR3 DNA follows: TGCAGCGTTGAAGGTATGGGACTAGCCTACAATGAGCAGTTCTTC.

The chain has TRBV27 and TRBJ2-7, with 10 bases that match TRBD1. V shed 0 bases, J shed 3 bases, and the junction held 8 bases outside the gene matches. Germline values: CDR1 MNHEY, CDR2 SMNVEV (reference sequence). The CDR3 is made up of 17 amino acids. Here the CDR3 reads CASSLSTDRGPLYEQYF. DNA of the CDR3: TGTGCCAGCAGTTTATCGACAGACAGGGGGCCCCTCTACGAGCAGTACTTC.

The chain has TRBV7-2 and TRBJ1-4; TRBD1 might be the D (5 bases). CDR3 length: 15 residues. The germline V gene encodes CDR1 SGHTA and CDR2 FQGNSA. Trimming took 0 bases from V and 4 from J, leaving 9 bases between them. In nucleotides, the CDR3 is TGTGCCAGCAGCTTAGCTGGGGGAGTTAATGAAAAACTGTTTTTT. Protein sequence: CASSLAGGVNEKLFF.

The rearrangement joins TRBV27 to TRBJ2-7; 10 bases line up with TRBD2. The ends lost 3 bases at V and 3 bases at J; junction bases unmatched: 8. CDR3 size: 16 residues. In germline, CDR1 is MNHEY, CDR2 SMNVEV (reference sequence). The CDR3 DNA reads TGTGCCAGCAGTTTGAACGGACTAGCGGCTCTCTACGAGCAGTACTTC. Its translation is CASSLNGLAALYEQYF.

This clonotype was seen a few times. The chain combines TRBV7-9 with TRBJ2-2, with D tentatively TRBD1 or TRBD2 (6 bases each). Germline-derived CDR1 and CDR2 are SEHNR and FQNEAQ (reference sequence). Trimming took off 3 bases at V and 6 bases at J, with 11 bases between the two ends. The CDR3 is 14 amino acids. The CDR3 coding sequence is TGTGCCAGCAGCTTTAGGGGGGCTGCCGGGGAGCTGTTTTTT. It encodes CASSFRGAAGELFF.

As for this clonotype: Germline and junction disagree at one end, which may indicate a read error. The rearrangement joins TRBV5-5 to TRBJ2-4; TRBD2 is a possible D gene (6 bases). The CDR3 is 14 amino acids. In germline, CDR1 is SGHKS, CDR2 YYEKEE (reference sequence). CDR3 protein: CASSLEGAPNIQYF. In DNA, the CDR3 is TGCGCCAGCAGCTTGGAGGGAGCCCCAAACATTCAGTACTTC.

The J gene is TRBJ1-2, the V gene TRBV20-1; D may be TRBD1 (5 bases). Germline V gene lookup returns CDR1 DFQATT and CDR2 SNEGSKA (reference sequence). The CDR3 spans 14 residues. V lost 3 bases and J 6 bases, leaving 17 bases between the germline ends. The DNA for the CDR3 is TGCAGTGCTAGTTCCACAGCCGGGGGAGATGGCTACACCTTC. It specifies CSASSTAGGDGYTF.